This TCR beta chain was obtained from a study of shared clonotypes between healthy human individuals. With respect to this clone: The antigen is unknown.

Whole-study findings and limits: Few donors limited the genetic and exposure-history diversity represented.

This CDR3 contains 14 residues. Germline lookup yields CDR1 GTSNPN and CDR2 SVGIG (reference sequence). Trimming took 1 base from V and 1 from J, leaving 10 bases between them. Libraries were prepared by immunoSEQ multiplex PCR; TCRdb keeps only in-frame clonotypes and omits some of them. The sample includes about 380,000 clones, around 96% of them seen just once. Sequenced: memory CD8+ T cells sorted from blood. Subset of the sample: CD45RO+ cells pooled with CCR7-negative TemRA cells. The chain is built from TRBV30 and TRBJ1-1; D gene ambiguous. The receptor was derived from a man aged 25-40 years in good health. CDR3 DNA sequence: TGTGCCTGGAGTGGCCGGACGGCGAACACTGAAGCTTTCTTT. Its protein is CAWSGRTANTEAFF.